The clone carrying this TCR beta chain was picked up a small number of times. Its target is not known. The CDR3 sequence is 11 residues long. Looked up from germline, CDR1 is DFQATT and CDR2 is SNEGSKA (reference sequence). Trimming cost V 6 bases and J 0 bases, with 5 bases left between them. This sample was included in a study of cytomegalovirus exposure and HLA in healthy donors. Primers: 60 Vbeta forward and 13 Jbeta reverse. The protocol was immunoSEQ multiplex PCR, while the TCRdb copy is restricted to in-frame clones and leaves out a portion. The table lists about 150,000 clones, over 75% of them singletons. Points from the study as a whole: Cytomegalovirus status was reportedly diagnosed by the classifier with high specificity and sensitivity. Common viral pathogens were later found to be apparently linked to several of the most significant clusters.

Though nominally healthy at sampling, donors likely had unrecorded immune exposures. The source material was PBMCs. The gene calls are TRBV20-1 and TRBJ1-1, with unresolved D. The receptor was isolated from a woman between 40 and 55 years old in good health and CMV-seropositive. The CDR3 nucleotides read TGCAGTGCGGCCTTGAACACTGAAGCTTTCTTT. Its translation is CSAALNTEAFF.